These 21 T cell receptor beta chains came from one sample sequenced in a study of T cells in Graves' hyperthyroidism and ophthalmopathy. Amplified regions were TCR beta CDR3 sequences from RNA transcripts. A first-round RT-PCR of the TCR CDR3 used the HTBI primer set. TCRdb re-called the multiplex PCR reads through MiXCR, storing one row per CDR3 protein. Of 300,000 to 450,000 distinct CDR3 sequences in the sample, 14% are singletons; the top ten hold 15% to 20%. The specimen was blood. The receptors were gathered from a woman aged 25 to 39 with Graves' ophthalmopathy.

In this sample, this clonotype turned up many times. The V gene is TRBV7-2, the J gene TRBJ2-1; D possibly uses TRBD1 or TRBD2 (6 bases each). V shed 3 bases and J shed 4 bases, with 19 bases lying between them. The germline V gene encodes CDR1 SGHTA and CDR2 FQGNSA. The CDR3 extends over 17 amino acids. CDR3 sequence (DNA): TGTGCCAGCAGCTTGAGGGGGTGGGACTGGGTATACAATGAGCAGTTCTTC. Its translation is CASSLRGWDWVYNEQFF. The entire variable domain, with the rest obtained from reference TRBV7-2 and TRBJ2-1, is as follows: GAGVSQSPSNKVTEKGKDVELRCDPISGHTALYWYRQSLGQGLEFLIYFQGNSAPDKSGLPSDRFSAERTGGSVSTLTIQRTQQEDSAVYLCASSLRGWDWVYNEQFFGPGTRLTVL.

This clonotype occurred many times. This rearrangement joins TRBV7-2 to TRBJ2-1; 12 bases match TRBD2. Trimming took 2 bases from V and 11 from J; bases not matched to a gene: 10. Germline CDR1 and CDR2: SGHTA and FQGNSA. There are 16 residues in the CDR3. The CDR3 DNA follows: TGTGCCAGCAGCTTATTCTCGGCTAGCGGGGGGGCAAAGCAGTTCTTC. Translated: CASSLFSASGGAKQFF.

This clonotype appeared a few times. This sequence joins TRBV15 and TRBJ2-1, with D tentatively TRBD2 (6 bases). Germline-derived CDR1 and CDR2 are LNHNV and YYDKDF (reference sequence). V lost 1 base and J 2 bases, leaving 9 bases between the germline ends. This CDR3 region has 15 residues. The CDR3 loop reads CATSRGTNPYNEQFF. The CDR3 DNA reads TGTGCCACCAGCAGAGGGACTAACCCCTACAATGAGCAGTTCTTC.

This clonotype was recorded many times. The chain uses TRBV20-1 and TRBJ2-7; a weak D match, TRBD2 (5 bases). Germline-derived CDR1 and CDR2 are DFQATT and SNEGSKA (reference sequence). Trimming cost V 0 bases and J 7 bases, with 10 bases left between them. The length of the CDR3 is 12 residues. The CDR3 nucleotides are TGCAGTGCTAGAGATATTACGGGGGAGCAGTACTTC. Translation: CSARDITGEQYF.

This clonotype was detected ten times or more. The chain employs TRBV11-3 and TRBJ2-1, with D hard to call. The CDR3 extends over 14 amino acids. The V end lost 3 bases, the J end lost 4 bases, and 10 bases lay between the germline ends. In germline, CDR1 is SGHNT, CDR2 YENEEA. DNA for the CDR3: TGTGCCAGCAGCTTGTTAAAGGTATACAATGAGCAGTTCTTC. Residues: CASSLLKVYNEQFF.

This clonotype was counted between two and nine times. One junction end disagrees with the germline gene, perhaps due to a read error. This chain joins TRBV3-1 and TRBJ2-2; 7 positions match TRBD2. CDR1 is LGHDT and CDR2 is YNNKEL in the germline V gene (reference sequence). This CDR3 spans 18 amino acids. The CDR3 protein is CASSHPPGLAVNAGELFF. The CDR3 nucleotides read TGTGCCAGCAGCCACCCACCCGGCCTAGCGGTGAACGCCGGGGAGCTGTTTTTT.

The chain recombines TRBV9 with TRBJ2-2, with D maybe TRBD1 (5 bases). Per the germline V gene, CDR1 is SGDLS and CDR2 is YYNGEE. V lost 0 bases, J lost 0 bases, and 9 bases lay in between. The CDR3 extends over 16 amino acids. The CDR3 sequence is CASSVAPTANTGELFF. DNA for the CDR3: TGTGCCAGCAGCGTAGCTCCGACAGCGAACACCGGGGAGCTGTTTTTT. The full variable domain, with the rest looked up from reference TRBV9 and TRBJ2-2, is DSGVTQTPKHLITATGQRVTLRCSPRSGDLSVYWYQQSLDQGLQFLIQYYNGEERAKGNILERFSAQQFPDLHSELNLSSLELGDSALYFCASSVAPTANTGELFFGEGSRLTVL.

This clonotype was found many times. The chain links TRBV20-1 to TRBJ2-2, with TRBD2 matching 11 bases. The V segment lost 0 bases and the J segment 6 bases; nucleotides outside the gene matches: 9. Germline V gene lookup returns CDR1 DFQATT and CDR2 SNEGSKA (reference sequence). This CDR3 is 17 amino acids long. CDR3 bases: TGCAGTGCTAGAGATTCCAGCAGACTAGCGGGGCCCGGGGAGCTGTTTTTT. Its translation: CSARDSSRLAGPGELFF.

Many counts were recorded for this clonotype. The gene calls are TRBV30 and TRBJ2-7; D perhaps matches TRBD2 (6 bases). CDR1 and CDR2 from the germline V gene are GTSNPN and SVGIG (reference sequence). The CDR3 consists of 14 residues. The ends were cut back, 5 bases at V and 3 bases at J, with 17 bases in the middle. The CDR3 DNA sequence: TGTGCCTGGGCCCTTGGGGGGATGGGCTACGAGCAGTACTTC. It translates to CAWALGGMGYEQYF.

Regarding this clonotype: This may stem from a read error, because a much larger clone lies one nucleotide away. The V call is TRBV5-1, the J call TRBJ2-3; maybe TRBD1 (6 bases). Germline V CDR1 and CDR2: SGHRS, YFSETQ. This CDR3 contains 17 residues. V was shortened by 2 bases and J by 0 bases, with 16 bases between the two germline ends. The CDR3 loop reads CASSFRTTGSSTDTQYF. DNA for the CDR3: TGCGCCAGCAGCTTCCGAACGACAGGATCTAGCACAGATACGCAGTATTTT. The full variable domain, with the rest looked up from reference TRBV5-1 and TRBJ2-3, is KAGVTQTPRYLIKTRGQQVTLSCSPISGHRSVSWYQQTPGQGLQFLFEYFSETQRNKGNFPGRFSGRQFSNSRSEMNVSTLELGDSALYLCASSFRTTGSSTDTQYFGPGTRLTVL.

The chain is built from TRBV30 and TRBJ2-7, with TRBD1 matching over 7 bases. The J segment lost 5 bases and the V segment lost 0 bases, leaving 19 bases of the junction unmatched. The CDR3 is made up of 18 amino acids. Germline assignment: CDR1 GTSNPN and CDR2 SVGIG (reference sequence). CDR3: CAWSVRPIGTALFDEQYF. In DNA form, the CDR3 reads TGTGCCTGGAGTGTCAGGCCGATCGGGACAGCCTTGTTTGACGAGCAGTACTTC.

This clonotype was detected only a few times. This sequence joins TRBV12-3 or TRBV12-4 and TRBJ2-2; D remains ambiguous. This CDR3 has 14 amino acids. V shed 3 bases and J shed 3 bases, with 8 bases lying between them. CDR3 in amino acids: CASSLKGYTGELFF. The CDR3 DNA sequence: TGTGCCAGCAGTTTGAAGGGCTACACCGGGGAGCTGTTTTTT.

This clonotype showed up just a few times. V usage is TRBV27 and J usage is TRBJ2-1; D perhaps matches TRBD2 (5 bases). Germline V gene sequence: CDR1 MNHEY, CDR2 SMNVEV (reference sequence). This CDR3 has 13 amino acids. Trimming removed 2 bases from V and 5 bases from J, with 7 bases in between. CDR3 protein: CASSLPGNNEQFF. The CDR3 nucleotides read TGTGCCAGCAGTTTACCGGGGAACAATGAGCAGTTCTTC.

This clonotype was counted ten times or more. This chain uses TRBV20-1 with TRBJ2-5, with D hard to call. V was pared by 5 bases and J by 0 bases, with 7 bases between. The CDR3 length is 12 residues. Germline V CDR1 and CDR2: DFQATT, SNEGSKA (reference sequence). The DNA of the CDR3 is TGCAGTGCTGTGGACGACCAAGAGACCCAGTACTTC. Its protein is CSAVDDQETQYF.

This clonotype occurred many times. The chain links TRBV29-1 to TRBJ2-7, with 11 nucleotides matching TRBD1. CDR1 is SQVTM and CDR2 is ANQGSEA in the germline V gene. The CDR3 consists of 12 residues. The J segment lost 5 bases and the V segment lost 7 bases, leaving 4 bases of the junction unmatched. CDR3 nucleotides: TGCAGCGGGGGGACAGGGGGAAACGAGCAGTACTTC. Residues: CSGGTGGNEQYF.

V gene TRBV27 combines with J gene TRBJ1-2; possible D gene TRBD1, 6 bases. The CDR3 spans 16 residues. Deletions cut 4 bases from V and 2 bases from J, with 17 bases between. Germline V gene sequence: CDR1 MNHEY, CDR2 SMNVEV (reference sequence). In DNA form, the CDR3 reads TGTGCCAGCAGTTCTCTACAGGGCAGCGCGAACTATGGCTACACCTTC. This codes for CASSSLQGSANYGYTF.

This clonotype was counted at least ten times. The rearrangement joins TRBV28 to TRBJ2-1, with 8 positions matching TRBD2. CDR3 length: 17 residues. Germline V gives CDR1 MDHEN, CDR2 SYDVKM. V was pared by 5 bases and J by 0 bases, with 9 bases of the junction left unmatched. The CDR3 sequence: CASSPPTSGSSYNEQFF. CDR3 DNA: TGTGCCAGCAGTCCGCCCACTAGCGGAAGCTCCTACAATGAGCAGTTCTTC.

This sequence joins TRBV4-2 and TRBJ2-1; TRBD2 matches 9 bases. The CDR3 sequence is 15 residues long. Germline trimming cut 4 bases from V and 7 bases from J; bases unmatched to any gene: 8. Germline lookup yields CDR1 LGHNA and CDR2 YNFKEQ. The CDR3: CASSLGLAGWNEQFF. In nucleotides, the CDR3 is TGTGCCAGCAGCCTGGGACTAGCAGGATGGAATGAGCAGTTCTTC.

In this sample, this clonotype turned up many times. The chain combines TRBV6-5 with TRBJ2-2; 9 bases map to TRBD1. The germline V gene encodes CDR1 MNHEY and CDR2 SVGAGI. The V and J ends lost 2 bases and 3 bases, in that order; junction bases with no gene match: 7. There are 17 residues in the CDR3. The chain's CDR3 is CASSYADRGKDTGELFF. The CDR3 DNA follows: TGTGCCAGCAGTTACGCGGACAGGGGAAAAGACACCGGGGAGCTGTTTTTT.

There are many counts of this clonotype. The chain has TRBV5-6 and TRBJ2-1, with 7 positions matching TRBD2. Germline V gives CDR1 SGHDT, CDR2 YYEEEE. V lost 0 bases and J lost 6; bases outside the gene matches: 12. CDR3 length: 17 residues. The CDR3 spells CASSLDPRLARVNEQFF. The CDR3 nucleotides are TGTGCCAGCAGCTTGGACCCTCGACTAGCTCGAGTCAATGAGCAGTTCTTC.

This clonotype was seen at least ten times. The V gene is TRBV12-3 or TRBV12-4, the J gene TRBJ1-1; D remains unclear. The CDR3 spans 11 residues. Deletions cut 7 bases from V and 4 bases from J, with 7 bases between. As DNA, the CDR3 is TGTGCCAGCACCAGAGGCACTGAAGCTTTCTTT. As protein: CASTRGTEAFF.